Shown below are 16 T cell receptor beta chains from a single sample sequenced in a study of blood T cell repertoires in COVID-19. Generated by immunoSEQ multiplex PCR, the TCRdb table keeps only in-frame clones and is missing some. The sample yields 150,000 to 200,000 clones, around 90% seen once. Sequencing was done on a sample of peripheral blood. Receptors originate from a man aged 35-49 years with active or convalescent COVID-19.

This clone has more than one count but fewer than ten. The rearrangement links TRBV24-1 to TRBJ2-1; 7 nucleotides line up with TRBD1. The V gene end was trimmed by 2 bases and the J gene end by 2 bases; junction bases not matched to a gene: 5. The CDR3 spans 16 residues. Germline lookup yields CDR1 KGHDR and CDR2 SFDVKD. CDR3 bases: TGTGCCACCAGTGATTCCAGACAGGGTACCTACAATGAGCAGTTCTTC. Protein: CATSDSRQGTYNEQFF.

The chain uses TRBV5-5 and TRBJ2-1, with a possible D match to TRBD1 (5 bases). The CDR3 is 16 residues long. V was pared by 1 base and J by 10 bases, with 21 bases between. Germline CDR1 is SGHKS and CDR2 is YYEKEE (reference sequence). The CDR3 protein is CASSLSVGWGSIEQFF. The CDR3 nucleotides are TGTGCCAGCAGCTTGTCGGTCGGGTGGGGCTCCATCGAGCAGTTCTTC.

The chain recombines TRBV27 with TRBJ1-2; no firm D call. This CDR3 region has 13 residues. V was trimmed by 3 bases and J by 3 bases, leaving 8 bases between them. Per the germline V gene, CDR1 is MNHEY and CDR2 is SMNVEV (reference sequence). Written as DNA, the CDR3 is TGTGCCAGCAGTTTTAACAGAGACTATGGCTACACCTTC. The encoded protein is CASSFNRDYGYTF.

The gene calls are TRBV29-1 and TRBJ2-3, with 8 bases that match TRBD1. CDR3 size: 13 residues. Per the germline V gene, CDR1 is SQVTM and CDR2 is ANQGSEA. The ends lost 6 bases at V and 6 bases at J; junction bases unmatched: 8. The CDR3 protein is CSVVDRDSDTQYF. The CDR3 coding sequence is TGCAGCGTCGTGGACAGGGATAGTGATACGCAGTATTTT.

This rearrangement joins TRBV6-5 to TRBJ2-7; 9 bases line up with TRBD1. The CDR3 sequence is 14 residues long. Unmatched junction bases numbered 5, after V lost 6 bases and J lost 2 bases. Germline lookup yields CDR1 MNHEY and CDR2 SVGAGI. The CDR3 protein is CASSQDRGTYEQYF. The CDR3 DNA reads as TGTGCCAGCAGCCAGGACAGGGGCACCTACGAGCAGTACTTC.

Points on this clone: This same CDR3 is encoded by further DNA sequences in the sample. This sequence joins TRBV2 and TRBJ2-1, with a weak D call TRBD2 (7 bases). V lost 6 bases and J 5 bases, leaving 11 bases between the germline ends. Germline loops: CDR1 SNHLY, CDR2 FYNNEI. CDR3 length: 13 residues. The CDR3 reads CASRRGGNNEQFF. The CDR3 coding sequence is TGTGCCAGCAGGAGGGGGGGGAACAATGAGCAGTTCTTC. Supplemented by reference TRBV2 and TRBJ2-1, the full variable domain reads EPEVTQTPSHQVTQMGQEVILRCVPISNHLYFYWYRQILGQKVEFLVSFYNNEISEKSEIFDDQFSVERPDGSNFTLKIRSTKLEDSAMYFCASRRGGNNEQFFGPGTRLTVL.

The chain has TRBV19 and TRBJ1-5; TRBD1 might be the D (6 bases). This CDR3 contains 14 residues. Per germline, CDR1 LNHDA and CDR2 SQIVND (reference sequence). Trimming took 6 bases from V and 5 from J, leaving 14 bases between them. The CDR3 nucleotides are TGTGCCAGTAGCCGAACAGGGAAAGATCAGCCCCAGCATTTT. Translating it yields CASSRTGKDQPQHF. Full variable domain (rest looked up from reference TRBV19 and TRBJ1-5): DGGITQSPKYLFRKEGQNVTLSCEQNLNHDAMYWYRQDPGQGLRLIYYSQIVNDFQKGDIAEGYSVSREKKESFPLTVTSAQKNPTAFYLCASSRTGKDQPQHFGDGTRLSIL.

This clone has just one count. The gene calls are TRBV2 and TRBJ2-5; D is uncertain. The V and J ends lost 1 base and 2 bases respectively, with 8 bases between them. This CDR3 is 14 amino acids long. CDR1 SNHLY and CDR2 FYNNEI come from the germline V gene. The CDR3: CASSEGGSQETQYF. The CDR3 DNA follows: TGTGCCAGCAGTGAAGGTGGTAGTCAAGAGACCCAGTACTTC. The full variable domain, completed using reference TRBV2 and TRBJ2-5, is EPEVTQTPSHQVTQMGQEVILRCVPISNHLYFYWYRQILGQKVEFLVSFYNNEISEKSEIFDDQFSVERPDGSNFTLKIRSTKLEDSAMYFCASSEGGSQETQYFGPGTRLLVL.

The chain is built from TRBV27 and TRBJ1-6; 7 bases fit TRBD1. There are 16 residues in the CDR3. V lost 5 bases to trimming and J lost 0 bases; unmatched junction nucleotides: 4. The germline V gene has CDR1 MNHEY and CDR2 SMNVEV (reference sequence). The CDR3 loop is CASSPRDSSYNSPLHF. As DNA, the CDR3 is TGTGCCAGCAGTCCCCGGGACAGCTCCTATAATTCACCCCTCCACTTT.

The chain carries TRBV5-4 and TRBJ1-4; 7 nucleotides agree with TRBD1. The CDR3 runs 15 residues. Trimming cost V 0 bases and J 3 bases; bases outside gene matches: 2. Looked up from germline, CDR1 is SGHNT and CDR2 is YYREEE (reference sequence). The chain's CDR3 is CASSLDGQANEKLFF. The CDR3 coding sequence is TGTGCCAGCAGCTTGGATGGACAGGCTAATGAAAAACTGTTTTTT.

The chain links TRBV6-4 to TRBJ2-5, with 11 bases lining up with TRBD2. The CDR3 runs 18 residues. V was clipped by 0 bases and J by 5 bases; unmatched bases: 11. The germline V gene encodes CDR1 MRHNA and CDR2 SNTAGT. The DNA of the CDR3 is TGTGCCAGCAGTGACTCAAACCGACTAGCGGGGAGGCTGGAGACCCAGTACTTC. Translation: CASSDSNRLAGRLETQYF.

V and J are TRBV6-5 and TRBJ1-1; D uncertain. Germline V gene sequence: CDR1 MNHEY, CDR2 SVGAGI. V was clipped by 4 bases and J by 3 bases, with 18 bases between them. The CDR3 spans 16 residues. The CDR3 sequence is CASSSYPGGSDTEAFF. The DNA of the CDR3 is TGTGCCAGCAGTTCTTACCCTGGCGGATCGGACACTGAAGCTTTCTTT.

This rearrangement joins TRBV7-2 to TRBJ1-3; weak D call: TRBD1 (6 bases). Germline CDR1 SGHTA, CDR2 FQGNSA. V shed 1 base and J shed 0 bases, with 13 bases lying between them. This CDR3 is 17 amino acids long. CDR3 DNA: TGTGCCAGCAGCTTAGTCGGGAGGGGGGCCTCTGGAAACACCATATATTTT. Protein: CASSLVGRGASGNTIYF. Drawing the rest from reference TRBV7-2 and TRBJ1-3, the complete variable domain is GAGVSQSPSNKVTEKGKDVELRCDPISGHTALYWYRQSLGQGLEFLIYFQGNSAPDKSGLPSDRFSAERTGGSVSTLTIQRTQQEDSAVYLCASSLVGRGASGNTIYFGEGSWLTVV.

CDR3 in DNA: TGTGCCAGCCAACTTAGGGACTTTCCTGGAAACACCATATATTTT. Translating gives CASQLRDFPGNTIYF. The chain employs TRBV19 and TRBJ1-3; possibly TRBD1 for D (5 bases). Trimming took 9 bases from V and 2 from J, leaving 17 bases between them. This CDR3 is 15 amino acids long. Looked up from germline, CDR1 is LNHDA and CDR2 is SQIVND (reference sequence).

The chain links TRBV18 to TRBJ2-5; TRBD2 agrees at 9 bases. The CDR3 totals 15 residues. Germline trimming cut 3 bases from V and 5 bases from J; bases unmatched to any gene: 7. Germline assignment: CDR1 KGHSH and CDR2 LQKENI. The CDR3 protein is CASSPVGGGDETQYF. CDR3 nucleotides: TGTGCCAGCTCACCTGTCGGCGGGGGGGACGAGACCCAGTACTTC.

The CDR3 sequence is CASSPRTGGFIHEQYF. The CDR3 DNA is TGTGCCAGCAGCCCCAGGACAGGGGGTTTTATCCACGAGCAGTACTTC. The chain employs TRBV11-3 and TRBJ2-7, with 10 bases lining up with TRBD1. Germline CDR1 is SGHNT and CDR2 is YENEEA. CDR3 length: 16 residues. V lost 5 bases to trimming and J lost 5 bases; unmatched junction nucleotides: 12.